The 31 T cell receptor beta chains listed next were all sequenced from one sample in a study of T cells in Graves' hyperthyroidism and ophthalmopathy. Using RNA transcripts as the source, TCR beta CDR3 regions were amplified. TCR CDR3 regions were first amplified by RT-PCR with HTBI primers. TCRdb passed the multiplex PCR reads through MiXCR, listing each CDR3 protein once. The sample yields 350,000 or so distinct CDR3 sequences, less than 20% seen once. Sequencing used blood. The receptors here all came from a woman aged 40 to 50 with Graves' ophthalmopathy.

This clonotype was observed many times. This chain joins TRBV28 and TRBJ1-5; D is unclear. V was cut by 10 bases and J by 3 bases, with 10 bases left in between. The CDR3 has 12 amino acids. Germline lookup yields CDR1 MDHEN and CDR2 SYDVKM. CDR3: CATHRINQPQHF. CDR3 DNA: TGTGCCACCCACAGAATCAATCAGCCCCAGCATTTT.

This chain links TRBV30 with TRBJ1-3; D ambiguous. Per germline, CDR1 GTSNPN and CDR2 SVGIG (reference sequence). There are 14 residues in the CDR3. V lost 0 bases to trimming and J lost 1 base, with 7 bases between them. CDR3 in DNA: TGTGCCTGGAGTGTACAGCTATCTGGAAACACCATATATTTT. Amino acids: CAWSVQLSGNTIYF.

The sample holds many counts of this clonotype. The rearrangement uses TRBV29-1 and TRBJ2-4; 9 positions agree with TRBD1. The CDR3 is made up of 15 amino acids. Germline CDR1 and CDR2: SQVTM and ANQGSEA. V was clipped by 6 bases and J by 2 bases; unmatched bases: 8. The chain's CDR3 is CSVGQGSTTKNIQYF. CDR3 nucleotide sequence: TGCAGCGTGGGACAGGGAAGTACTACCAAAAACATTCAGTACTTC.

This clonotype occurred many times. This rearrangement joins TRBV6-1 to TRBJ2-7, with 7 bases lining up with TRBD1. Germline assignment: CDR1 MNHNS and CDR2 SASEGT. The CDR3 runs 15 residues. The ends lost 4 bases at V and 0 bases at J; junction bases unmatched: 6. The chain's CDR3 is CASSGNRGFSYEQYF. The CDR3 DNA sequence: TGTGCCAGCAGTGGAAACAGGGGATTCTCCTACGAGCAGTACTTC.

This clonotype was seen repeatedly, ten times or more. V usage is TRBV20-1 and J usage is TRBJ2-7; TRBD2 is a possible D gene (5 bases). Germline lookup yields CDR1 DFQATT and CDR2 SNEGSKA (reference sequence). Trimming cost V 1 base and J 4 bases, with 11 bases left between them. The length of the CDR3 is 13 residues. The CDR3 sequence: CSARAAGRYEQYF. CDR3 nucleotide sequence: TGCAGTGCTAGAGCGGCGGGTAGGTACGAGCAGTACTTC.

This clonotype was counted many times. This chain links TRBV4-1 with TRBJ2-5; no reliable D call. The CDR3 consists of 14 residues. Germline-derived CDR1 and CDR2 are MGHRA and YSYEKL. The V end lost 1 base, the J end lost 1 base, and 7 bases lay between the germline ends. The CDR3 loop reads CASSQAVSQETQYF. The CDR3 nucleotides read TGCGCCAGCAGCCAAGCGGTCAGCCAAGAGACCCAGTACTTC.

There are many counts of this clonotype. CDR3 loop: CASSQLAGSEQYF. For the CDR3, the DNA is TGTGCCAGCAGCCAATTGGCAGGGTCCGAGCAGTACTTC. J is TRBJ2-7 and V is TRBV28, with D possibly being TRBD1 (5 bases). Germline V lookup: CDR1 MDHEN, CDR2 SYDVKM. This CDR3 spans 13 amino acids. With 6 bases removed from V and 6 bases from J, the gap between germline ends came to 15 bases.

This clonotype was seen ten or more times. CDR3 in amino acids: CASSMGQGMGYYGYTF. DNA for the CDR3: TGTGCCAGTAGTATGGGACAGGGAATGGGATACTATGGCTACACCTTC. This sequence joins TRBV19 and TRBJ1-2; 9 nucleotides align to TRBD1. V lost 3 bases, J lost 3 bases, and 8 bases stayed unmatched. Germline V gives CDR1 LNHDA, CDR2 SQIVND (reference sequence). This CDR3 is built from 16 residues.

This clonotype was counted at least ten times. V is TRBV20-1 and J is TRBJ1-1; the D gene is possibly TRBD1 (5 bases). Trimming cost V 3 bases and J 2 bases, with 16 bases left between them. Germline CDR1 is DFQATT and CDR2 is SNEGSKA (reference sequence). CDR3 length: 15 amino acids. CDR3 residues: CSASQGVETNTEAFF. DNA for the CDR3: TGCAGTGCTAGTCAGGGCGTCGAGACTAACACTGAAGCTTTCTTT.

This clonotype was seen just once. The chain joins TRBV27 to TRBJ2-7; D may be TRBD1 (6 bases). Germline lookup yields CDR1 MNHEY and CDR2 SMNVEV (reference sequence). CDR3 length: 15 residues. With 5 bases removed from V and 3 bases from J, the gap between germline ends came to 17 bases. This CDR3 is CASSLLQGRSYEQYF. The CDR3 DNA reads as TGTGCCAGCAGTCTCCTCCAGGGGAGAAGCTACGAGCAGTACTTC.

This clonotype was recorded many times. The J gene is TRBJ1-2, the V gene TRBV27; a possible D gene is TRBD1 (5 bases). This CDR3 is 13 amino acids long. CDR1 and CDR2 from the germline V gene are MNHEY and SMNVEV (reference sequence). Trimming stripped 5 bases from V and 9 bases from J, with 16 bases between. The CDR3 loop is CASSPTPQGRYTF. The DNA for the CDR3 is TGTGCCAGCAGTCCAACCCCCCAGGGCCGCTACACCTTC.

In this sample, this clonotype turned up many times. The rearrangement uses TRBV20-1 and TRBJ2-7; no clear D. Germline assignment: CDR1 DFQATT and CDR2 SNEGSKA (reference sequence). There are 12 residues in the CDR3. V was pared by 1 base and J by 4 bases, with 8 bases between. The CDR3 DNA reads TGCAGTGCTAGAGTGGCACAGTACGAGCAGTACTTC. Its protein is CSARVAQYEQYF.

Worth noting for this clonotype: At one end the junction does not follow the germline gene, possibly because of a read error. The genes are TRBV13 and TRBJ1-1, with unresolved D. This CDR3 is built from 15 residues. The germline gives CDR1 PRHDT, CDR2 FYEKMQ (reference sequence). CDR3 DNA sequence: TGTGCCAGCAGCCGCGAGACTACACCAAGCACTGAAGCTTCCTTT. This sequence encodes CASSRETTPSTEASF.

This clonotype was recorded many times. The gene calls are TRBV11-2 and TRBJ2-7; no reliable D call. V was cut by 2 bases and J by 0 bases, with 8 bases left in between. Germline CDR1 is SGHAT and CDR2 is FQNNGV. The CDR3 is made up of 14 amino acids. This CDR3 is CASSLLDRSYEQYF. CDR3 nucleotides: TGTGCCAGCAGCTTACTCGACCGCTCCTACGAGCAGTACTTC.

This clonotype was detected many times. A read error may produce the germline difference seen at one junction end. The chain joins TRBV6-1 to TRBJ2-6, with unresolved D. Germline CDR1 and CDR2: MNHNS and SASEGT. The CDR3 extends over 15 amino acids. The CDR3 sequence: CASSDRISGTNVLTF. Written as DNA, the CDR3 is TGTGCCAGCAGTGACCGAATCTCTGGGACCAACGTCCTGACTTTC.

This clonotype was detected many times. This sequence joins TRBV19 and TRBJ1-5, with D maybe TRBD1 (5 bases). The CDR3 covers 12 residues. V shed 6 bases and J shed 7 bases, with 10 bases lying between them. Germline V lookup: CDR1 LNHDA, CDR2 SQIVND (reference sequence). This CDR3 reads CASRDSGQPQHF. CDR3 in DNA: TGTGCCAGTAGAGACAGCGGACAGCCCCAGCATTTT.

This clonotype came up many times. This chain joins TRBV20-1 and TRBJ1-5; 7 bases are shared with TRBD1. The CDR3 is 13 residues long. Per germline, CDR1 DFQATT and CDR2 SNEGSKA (reference sequence). V was pared by 6 bases and J by 5 bases, with 7 bases of the junction left unmatched. The chain's CDR3 is CSAAQGGDQPQHF. In nucleotides, the CDR3 is TGCAGTGCAGCTCAGGGGGGGGATCAGCCCCAGCATTTT.

This clonotype was recorded at least ten times. The chain links TRBV4-1 to TRBJ2-2; 10 bases line up with TRBD2. The CDR3 sequence is 16 residues long. Germline loops: CDR1 MGHRA, CDR2 YSYEKL. V was clipped by 0 bases and J by 7 bases; unmatched bases: 5. CDR3 sequence (DNA): TGCGCCAGCAGCCAAGATCTAGCGGGAGAAGGCGGGGAGCTGTTTTTT. Translation: CASSQDLAGEGGELFF.

The V call is TRBV19, the J call TRBJ1-5; the D is unclear. The CDR3 contains 15 residues. Looked up from germline, CDR1 is LNHDA and CDR2 is SQIVND (reference sequence). Trimming removed 4 bases at V and 0 bases at J, with 10 bases between. CDR3 region: CASSTTHYSNQPQHF. DNA for the CDR3: TGTGCCAGTAGTACAACACATTATAGCAATCAGCCCCAGCATTTT. The full variable domain, in which reference TRBV19 and TRBJ1-5 provide the parts outside the CDR3, is DGGITQSPKYLFRKEGQNVTLSCEQNLNHDAMYWYRQDPGQGLRLIYYSQIVNDFQKGDIAEGYSVSREKKESFPLTVTSAQKNPTAFYLCASSTTHYSNQPQHFGDGTRLSIL.

This clonotype came up many times. The chain couples TRBV27 to TRBJ1-5, with D hard to call. The CDR3 length is 15 residues. The germline V gene encodes CDR1 MNHEY and CDR2 SMNVEV (reference sequence). Trimming cost V 2 bases and J 3 bases, with 11 bases left between them. This CDR3 reads CASSLGSPDNQPQHF. The CDR3 DNA reads as TGTGCCAGCAGTTTAGGGTCCCCGGACAATCAGCCCCAGCATTTT.

This clonotype has a count of ten or more. This chain uses TRBV28 with TRBJ2-5, with no clear D. Germline lookup yields CDR1 MDHEN and CDR2 SYDVKM. V was trimmed by 3 bases and J by 1 base, leaving 3 bases between them. CDR3 length: 12 amino acids. Here the CDR3 reads CASSFPQETQYF. The CDR3 DNA is TGTGCCAGCAGTTTTCCCCAAGAGACCCAGTACTTC.

Many counts were recorded for this clonotype. V and J are TRBV2 and TRBJ1-5; the D is unclear. The ends were cut back, 0 bases at V and 11 bases at J, with 5 bases in the middle. CDR1 SNHLY and CDR2 FYNNEI come from the germline V gene. The CDR3 runs to 11 residues. The CDR3: CASSEAGSQHF. In DNA form, the CDR3 reads TGTGCCAGCAGTGAAGCGGGTTCCCAGCATTTT.

This clonotype showed up many times. V is TRBV6-1 and J is TRBJ1-1; 9 bases match TRBD1. Trimming took 7 bases from V and 3 from J; bases not matched to a gene: 15. Per germline, CDR1 MNHNS and CDR2 SASEGT. This CDR3 is 17 amino acids long. The CDR3: CASNKPTGGPLYTEAFF. CDR3 bases: TGTGCCAGCAATAAGCCAACAGGGGGCCCGCTGTACACTGAAGCTTTCTTT.

This clonotype showed up many times. The gene calls are TRBV7-2 and TRBJ2-3; D is ambiguous. Germline V gene data show CDR1 as SGHTA and CDR2 as FQGNSA. Trimming shortened V by 3 bases and J by 4 bases, and 11 bases separated the two germline ends. The CDR3 has 14 residues. The CDR3 DNA is TGTGCCAGCAGCTTTACGTCCGCGGCAGATACGCAGTATTTT. The encoded protein is CASSFTSAADTQYF. Drawing the rest from reference TRBV7-2 and TRBJ2-3, the complete variable domain is GAGVSQSPSNKVTEKGKDVELRCDPISGHTALYWYRQSLGQGLEFLIYFQGNSAPDKSGLPSDRFSAERTGGSVSTLTIQRTQQEDSAVYLCASSFTSAADTQYFGPGTRLTVL.

This clonotype was counted only a few times. The V gene is TRBV3-1, the J gene TRBJ1-5; D is perhaps TRBD1 (6 bases). CDR1 LGHDT and CDR2 YNNKEL come from the germline V gene (reference sequence). Trimming cost V 1 base and J 7 bases, with 26 bases left between them. This CDR3 comprises 19 residues. The chain's CDR3 is CASSQASVGARGVGQPQHF. In DNA form, the CDR3 reads TGTGCCAGCAGCCAAGCTTCTGTGGGGGCCAGGGGAGTAGGGCAGCCCCAGCATTTT.

This clonotype has ten or more counts. The chain uses TRBV6-5 and TRBJ1-6; D unresolved. The CDR3 extends over 16 amino acids. Trimming shortened V by 0 bases and J by 4 bases, and 10 bases separated the two germline ends. Looked up from germline, CDR1 is MNHEY and CDR2 is SVGAGI. CDR3: CASSYSTRVYNSPLHF. The DNA for the CDR3 is TGTGCCAGCAGTTACTCGACCCGGGTTTATAATTCACCCCTCCACTTT.

At least ten counts were recorded for this clonotype. This sequence joins TRBV30 and TRBJ1-2, with TRBD1 identical over 7 bases. Germline CDR1 and CDR2: GTSNPN and SVGIG (reference sequence). This CDR3 contains 14 residues. The J segment lost 5 bases and the V segment lost 4 bases, leaving 10 bases of the junction unmatched. The CDR3 spells CAWIFGGQTYGYTF. The CDR3 region has the DNA TGTGCCTGGATTTTTGGGGGACAGACGTATGGCTACACCTTC.

This clonotype was observed at least ten times. The V gene is TRBV7-3, the J gene TRBJ2-5; 7 bases align to TRBD2. The ends lost 5 bases at V and 5 bases at J; junction bases unmatched: 11. CDR3 length: 15 residues. In germline, CDR1 is SGHTA, CDR2 FQGTGA. The CDR3: CASSPGGSKGETQYF. The DNA for the CDR3 is TGTGCCAGCAGCCCCGGGGGGTCCAAGGGGGAGACCCAGTACTTC. The full variable domain, in which reference TRBV7-3 and TRBJ2-5 provide the parts outside the CDR3, is GAGVSQTPSNKVTEKGKYVELRCDPISGHTALYWYRQSLGQGPEFLIYFQGTGAADDSGLPNDRFFAVRPEGSVSTLKIQRTERGDSAVYLCASSPGGSKGETQYFGPGTRLLVL.

This clonotype came up many times. The chain employs TRBV6-5 and TRBJ1-1; perhaps TRBD1 as D (5 bases). Germline loops: CDR1 MNHEY, CDR2 SVGAGI. The CDR3 extends over 15 amino acids. Trimming cost V 0 bases and J 2 bases, with 10 bases left between them. This chain's CDR3 is CASSYSLTVNTEAFF. Written as DNA, the CDR3 is TGTGCCAGCAGTTACTCTTTGACAGTCAACACTGAAGCTTTCTTT.

The V call is TRBV6-1, the J call TRBJ2-7; tentatively, D is TRBD1 or TRBD2 (5 bases each). Per germline, CDR1 MNHNS and CDR2 SASEGT. The CDR3 is 14 amino acids. V lost 7 bases and J lost 3, with 16 bases in between. The DNA for the CDR3 is TGTGCCAGCATACGATCCGTTGGGGGCTACGAGCAGTACTTC. Amino acid sequence: CASIRSVGGYEQYF.

This clonotype was recorded many times. V usage is TRBV30 and J usage is TRBJ1-5; D is unclear. Trimming shortened V by 0 bases and J by 0 bases, and 6 bases separated the two germline ends. Germline V gene data show CDR1 as GTSNPN and CDR2 as SVGIG (reference sequence). The CDR3 has 14 amino acids. The CDR3 sequence: CAWSVKYSNQPQHF. The DNA for the CDR3 is TGTGCCTGGAGTGTAAAGTATAGCAATCAGCCCCAGCATTTT.